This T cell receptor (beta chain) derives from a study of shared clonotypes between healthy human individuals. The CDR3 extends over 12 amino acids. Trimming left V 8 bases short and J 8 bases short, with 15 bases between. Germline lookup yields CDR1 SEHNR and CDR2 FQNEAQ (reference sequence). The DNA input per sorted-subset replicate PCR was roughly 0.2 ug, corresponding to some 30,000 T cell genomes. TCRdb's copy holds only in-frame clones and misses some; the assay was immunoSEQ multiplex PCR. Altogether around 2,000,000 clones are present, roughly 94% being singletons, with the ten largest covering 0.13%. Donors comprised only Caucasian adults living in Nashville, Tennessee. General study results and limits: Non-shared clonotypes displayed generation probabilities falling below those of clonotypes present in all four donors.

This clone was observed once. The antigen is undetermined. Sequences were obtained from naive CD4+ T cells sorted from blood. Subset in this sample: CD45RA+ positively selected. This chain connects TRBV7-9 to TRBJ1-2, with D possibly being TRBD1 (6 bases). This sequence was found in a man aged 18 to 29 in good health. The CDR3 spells CASPGGAMGYTF. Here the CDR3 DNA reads TGTGCCAGCCCGGGGGGGGCAATGGGCTACACCTTC.